One sample yielded the 15 T cell receptor beta chains listed below, sequenced in a study of T-cell memory formation after mild COVID-19. TCRdb re-derived calls from the 5' RACE reads in MiXCR, one entry per CDR3 protein. The table includes about 340,000 distinct CDR3 sequences, around 21% detected once. The sample was PBMCs or a T cell subset sorted from them (not recorded which). The origin of the receptors is an adult woman who had mild COVID-19 (a few samples of this study predate the infection). Cell type and time point are not known.

This chain joins TRBV5-1 and TRBJ1-6, with unresolved D. The CDR3 covers 12 residues. CDR1 SGHRS and CDR2 YFSETQ come from the germline V gene. Deletions cut 4 bases from V and 14 bases from J, with 13 bases between. DNA of the CDR3: TGCGCCAGCAGCCTTCACAACCAGGCCCTCCACTTT. Its protein product is CASSLHNQALHF.

This clonotype showed up just a few times. This chain connects TRBV4-3 to TRBJ1-1; 7 bases line up with TRBD1. Per germline, CDR1 LGHNA and CDR2 YSLEER. The CDR3 consists of 16 residues. V shed 1 base, J shed 1 base, and the junction held 6 bases outside the gene matches. The DNA for the CDR3 is TGCGCCAGCAGCCAAGGAGGGACAGCTGGGAACACTGAAGCTTTCTTT. Encoded protein: CASSQGGTAGNTEAFF.

This clonotype was observed a handful of times. V usage is TRBV7-2 and J usage is TRBJ2-7, with 12 bases fitting TRBD2. V lost 5 bases to trimming and J lost 6 bases; unmatched junction nucleotides: 8. The CDR3 is 15 amino acids. Germline loops: CDR1 SGHTA, CDR2 FQGNSA. CDR3 bases: TGTGCCAGCAGCCACCAGACTAGCGGGAGCGGCGAGCAGTACTTC. Amino acids: CASSHQTSGSGEQYF.

This clonotype was seen only a few times. The chain carries TRBV4-3 and TRBJ2-7; TRBD1 agrees at 7 bases. With V trimmed by 3 bases and J by 0 bases, 2 bases remained unmatched. The CDR3 covers 14 residues. Germline V gene lookup returns CDR1 LGHNA and CDR2 YSLEER. The CDR3 DNA reads TGCGCCAGCAGCCAGGGACAGCTCTCCTACGAGCAGTACTTC. Its translation: CASSQGQLSYEQYF.

This clonotype was seen more than once but under ten times. V is TRBV4-1 and J is TRBJ2-7; D possibly corresponds to TRBD1 (6 bases). The CDR3 runs 15 residues. Trimming removed 3 bases from V and 2 bases from J, with 14 bases in between. Germline V CDR1 and CDR2: MGHRA, YSYEKL. CDR3 nucleotide sequence: TGCGCCAGCAGCCACCCGACAGGAAGAACCTACGAGCAGTACTTC. It specifies CASSHPTGRTYEQYF.

V gene TRBV9 combines with J gene TRBJ1-2; possible D gene TRBD1, 6 bases. Germline CDR1 SGDLS, CDR2 YYNGEE. CDR3 length equals 12 residues. Trimming removed 8 bases at V and 4 bases at J, with 12 bases between. The CDR3 region has the DNA TGTGCCAGTCGGACAGCGGTCTATGGCTACACCTTC. Translating gives CASRTAVYGYTF.

The chain recombines TRBV5-1 with TRBJ2-3; tentative D call: TRBD2 (5 bases). Trimming removed 4 bases at V and 1 base at J, with 16 bases between. Per germline, CDR1 SGHRS and CDR2 YFSETQ. The CDR3 loop spans 16 amino acids. In DNA, the CDR3 is TGCGCCAGCAGCGCCGGACTTTCCCGCGGCACAGATACGCAGTATTTT. Translation: CASSAGLSRGTDTQYF.

This chain joins TRBV6-1 and TRBJ2-4; 10 bases line up with TRBD1. This CDR3 has 15 amino acids. Per germline, CDR1 MNHNS and CDR2 SASEGT. The V and J ends lost 0 bases and 9 bases, in that order; junction bases with no gene match: 5. CDR3 sequence: CASSEADRGLSIQYF. In DNA, the CDR3 is TGTGCCAGCAGTGAAGCCGACAGGGGGCTAAGCATTCAGTACTTC.

V gene TRBV6-2 or TRBV6-3 combines with J gene TRBJ2-1, with TRBD1 identical over 9 bases. V was pared by 0 bases and J by 9 bases, with 3 bases of the junction left unmatched. CDR1 and CDR2 (germline): MNHEY, SVGEGT. This CDR3 has 14 amino acids. CDR3 residues: CASSYSTGGGEQFF. In nucleotides, the CDR3 is TGTGCCAGCAGTTACTCGACAGGGGGAGGTGAGCAGTTCTTC.

The rearrangement uses TRBV5-1 and TRBJ2-5; 8 bases line up with TRBD1. The J segment lost 1 base and the V segment lost 5 bases, leaving 4 bases of the junction unmatched. This CDR3 is 14 amino acids long. The germline CDR1 and CDR2 sequences are SGHRS and YFSETQ. The CDR3 region has the DNA TGCGCCAGCAGACTCCAGGGGGCCCAAGAGACCCAGTACTTC. Protein: CASRLQGAQETQYF.

The chain uses TRBV2 and TRBJ2-7, with 8 positions matching TRBD1. The J segment lost 5 bases and the V segment lost 6 bases, leaving 6 bases of the junction unmatched. The CDR3 extends over 13 amino acids. The germline V gene has CDR1 SNHLY and CDR2 FYNNEI. CDR3 bases: TGTGCCAGCAGGGACAGGGTACCCCACGAGCAGTACTTC. Its protein is CASRDRVPHEQYF.

The V gene is TRBV2, the J gene TRBJ2-4; no reliable D call. With 6 bases removed from V and 7 bases from J, the gap between germline ends came to 10 bases. The CDR3 is 12 amino acids. CDR1 is SNHLY and CDR2 is FYNNEI in the germline V gene. The CDR3 protein is CASSAALNIQYF. CDR3 nucleotide sequence: TGTGCCAGCAGCGCGGCCCTGAACATTCAGTACTTC.

The table lists this clonotype with a count of one. The rearrangement joins TRBV21-1 to TRBJ2-5; the table names TRBD2, a call not compared with the DNA. TRBV21-1 is flagged as a pseudogene. There are 17 residues in the CDR3. The CDR3 sequence is CASSSLGQEPSAETQYF. For the CDR3, the DNA is TGTGCCAGCAGCTCTCTGGGCCAGGAACCCTCCGCGGAGACCCAGTACTTC.

The V call is TRBV29-1, the J call TRBJ2-1; D perhaps matches TRBD2 (6 bases). V lost 3 bases to trimming and J lost 3 bases, with 9 bases between them. CDR3 length: 13 amino acids. Germline CDR1 and CDR2: SQVTM and ANQGSEA. CDR3 DNA sequence: TGCAGCGTTGAGGCTAGCGACTACAATGAGCAGTTCTTC. Translation: CSVEASDYNEQFF.

CDR3 bases: TGTGCCAGCAGCTTTCTCCGTGGGAGGGAGAGCTCCTACGAGCAGTACTTC. It translates to CASSFLRGRESSYEQYF. The chain combines TRBV7-9 with TRBJ2-7, with 7 positions matching TRBD2. The CDR3 totals 17 residues. The V and J ends lost 3 bases and 0 bases, in that order; junction bases with no gene match: 11. Germline V gives CDR1 SEHNR, CDR2 FQNEAQ (reference sequence).